A single sample is the source of the 26 T cell receptor beta chains below, sequenced in a study of cytomegalovirus exposure and HLA in healthy donors. This PCR relied on a set of 60 Vbeta primers and 13 Jbeta primers. Produced via immunoSEQ multiplex PCR; TCRdb's table is partial and in-frame only. The data contain approximately 120,000 clones, 83% of them singletons. Sequencing was done on a sample of PBMCs. These TCRs come from a man between 18 and 35 years old in good health and CMV-seropositive.

The chain combines TRBV5-8 with TRBJ1-5; no clear D gene. Germline CDR1 SGHTS, CDR2 YDEGEE. The CDR3 loop spans 14 amino acids. Between the trimmed V and J ends, which lost 7 bases and 5 bases, there was a span of 16 bases. The CDR3 nucleotides are TGTGCCAGCGGTGCGGAAGGCTTCGATCAGCCCCAGCATTTT. Translating gives CASGAEGFDQPQHF.

CDR3 in DNA: TGTGCCTGGACCACACTCCCGGGACAGGGATCCGATACGCAGTATTTT. This codes for CAWTTLPGQGSDTQYF. This chain joins TRBV30 and TRBJ2-3; 9 bases fit TRBD1. With 4 bases clipped from V and 6 bases from J, the junction kept 14 bases outside the gene matches. The germline CDR1 and CDR2 sequences are GTSNPN and SVGIG (reference sequence). The CDR3 loop spans 16 amino acids. Full variable domain (remainder filled in from reference TRBV30 and TRBJ2-3): SQTIHQWPATLVQPVGSPLSLECTVEGTSNPNLYWYRQAAGRGLQLLFYSVGIGQISSEVPQNLSASRPQDRQFILSSKKLLLSDSGFYLCAWTTLPGQGSDTQYFGPGTRLTVL.

CDR3 bases: TGTGCCAGTAGTTCGAGGGGGCGGCGCACCGGGGAGCTGTTTTTT. It translates to CASSSRGRRTGELFF. The chain links TRBV19 to TRBJ2-2; TRBD1 matches at 7 bases. The CDR3 spans 15 residues. Germline values: CDR1 LNHDA, CDR2 SQIVND (reference sequence). V shed 5 bases, J shed 4 bases, and the junction held 7 bases outside the gene matches.

V usage is TRBV19 and J usage is TRBJ2-5; a possible D gene is TRBD2 (6 bases). Per the germline V gene, CDR1 is LNHDA and CDR2 is SQIVND (reference sequence). Trimming took 9 bases from V and 4 from J, leaving 15 bases between them. This CDR3 is 13 amino acids long. In DNA, the CDR3 is TGTGCCAGCACCCCCGTCGGGGGAGAGACCCAGTACTTC. It codes for CASTPVGGETQYF.

The rearrangement joins TRBV6-1 to TRBJ2-7, with TRBD2 as a possible D gene (5 bases). Germline CDR1 and CDR2: MNHNS and SASEGT. V lost 1 base and J 7 bases, leaving 11 bases between the germline ends. CDR3 size: 13 residues. The CDR3 DNA reads as TGTGCCAGCAGTGAAGGAAGAGGGTGGGAGCAGTACTTC. As protein: CASSEGRGWEQYF.

The CDR3 loop reads CASSFANTGTGGNQPQHF. The DNA of the CDR3 is TGTGCCAGCAGCTTTGCAAATACCGGGACAGGGGGCAATCAGCCCCAGCATTTT. V and J are TRBV7-9 and TRBJ1-5; 10 nucleotides agree with TRBD1. V shed 3 bases and J 2 bases; nucleotides not matched to a gene: 10. The germline gives CDR1 SEHNR, CDR2 FQNEAQ (reference sequence). CDR3 size: 18 residues.

This chain joins TRBV27 and TRBJ1-4; D perhaps matches TRBD1 (6 bases). The CDR3 spans 15 residues. The V end lost 6 bases, the J end lost 8 bases, and 19 bases lay between the germline ends. Per germline, CDR1 MNHEY and CDR2 SMNVEV (reference sequence). The CDR3 loop is CASSLVGGAYEKLFF. Written as DNA, the CDR3 is TGTGCCAGCAGCCTCGTAGGGGGGGCGTACGAAAAACTGTTTTTT.

This clone has only a few counts. This rearrangement joins TRBV5-8 to TRBJ2-1; possibly TRBD1 for D (6 bases). The ends were cut back, 0 bases at V and 5 bases at J, with 6 bases in the middle. The CDR3 has 13 residues. The germline V gene encodes CDR1 SGHTS and CDR2 YDEGEE. The CDR3 DNA reads TGTGCCAGCAGCTTGGGACAGGACAATGAGCAGTTCTTC. Protein product: CASSLGQDNEQFF. The full variable domain, rest sourced from reference TRBV5-8 and TRBJ2-1, is EAGVTQSPTHLIKTRGQQATLRCSPISGHTSVYWYQQALGLGLQFLLWYDEGEERNRGNFPPRFSGRQFPNYSSELNVNALELEDSALYLCASSLGQDNEQFFGPGTRLTVL.

CDR3 in DNA: TGCGCCAGCAGCTTGGCCACTGAAGCCGATGGCTACACCTTC. This encodes CASSLATEADGYTF. The chain employs TRBV5-1 and TRBJ1-2, with D hard to call. The V end lost 0 bases, the J end lost 6 bases, and 12 bases lay between the germline ends. Per the germline V gene, CDR1 is SGHRS and CDR2 is YFSETQ. The length of the CDR3 is 14 residues.

V usage is TRBV7-2 and J usage is TRBJ2-3, with D tentatively TRBD2 (5 bases). V dropped 4 bases and J dropped 1 base, with 12 bases sitting between them. Germline V CDR1 and CDR2: SGHTA, FQGNSA. The CDR3 spans 15 residues. The CDR3: CASSSAGGGTDTQYF. CDR3 sequence (DNA): TGTGCCAGCAGCTCGGCGGGTGGGGGCACAGATACGCAGTATTTT.

The genes are TRBV5-4 and TRBJ2-3; weak D call: TRBD2 (6 bases). Germline V CDR1 and CDR2: SGHNT, YYREEE (reference sequence). Trimming stripped 2 bases from V and 4 bases from J, with 11 bases between. This CDR3 spans 14 amino acids. DNA for the CDR3: TGTGCCAGCAGCTTCTCCCCGGGGGCAGATACGCAGTATTTT. Residues: CASSFSPGADTQYF.

This chain links TRBV4-1 with TRBJ2-1; the match to TRBD1 covers 8 bases. Germline loops: CDR1 MGHRA, CDR2 YSYEKL. The CDR3 is 14 residues long. J was trimmed by 8 bases and V by 4 bases; bases with no gene match: 7. The DNA for the CDR3 is TGCGCCAGCAGCCCTCAGGGGGCGCGGGATGAGCAGTTCTTC. Residues: CASSPQGARDEQFF.

This rearrangement joins TRBV5-6 to TRBJ2-7; D is perhaps TRBD1 (5 bases). From germline, CDR1 is SGHDT and CDR2 YYEEEE. The V end was cut by 4 bases, the J end by 4 bases, with 18 bases between. This CDR3 is 15 amino acids long. The CDR3 reads CASSTTQGSPYEQYF. The CDR3 region has the DNA TGTGCCAGCAGCACAACCCAGGGAAGCCCTTACGAGCAGTACTTC.

CDR3: CASSSLASRNEQFF. The CDR3 DNA follows: TGTGCCAGCAGCTCCCTGGCTAGCCGTAATGAGCAGTTCTTC. The chain uses TRBV13 and TRBJ2-1; perhaps TRBD2 as D (5 bases). The CDR3 extends over 14 amino acids. V lost 4 bases and J lost 7, with 14 bases in between. Per germline, CDR1 PRHDT and CDR2 FYEKMQ (reference sequence).

This rearrangement joins TRBV13 to TRBJ1-5, with no clear D. The V gene's germline CDR1 is PRHDT and CDR2 FYEKMQ (reference sequence). CDR3 length: 12 residues. Trimming removed 5 bases at V and 7 bases at J, with 9 bases between. CDR3 in amino acids: CASSPRGQPQHF. The CDR3 nucleotides are TGTGCCAGCAGCCCCCGCGGCCAGCCCCAGCATTTT.

V is TRBV6-1 and J is TRBJ1-1, with a possible D match to TRBD1 (5 bases). Germline V gives CDR1 MNHNS, CDR2 SASEGT. V lost 10 bases, J lost 5 bases, and 23 bases lay in between. The CDR3 sequence is 15 residues long. This chain's CDR3 is CAIHHWWGGGTEAFF. In nucleotides, the CDR3 is TGTGCCATCCATCACTGGTGGGGGGGAGGGACTGAAGCTTTCTTT.

The genes are TRBV19 and TRBJ2-7, with D possibly TRBD1 on 6 matching bases. The CDR3 is 13 amino acids. The V gene lost 8 bases and the J gene lost 2 bases, with 13 bases spanning the gap. The germline CDR1 and CDR2 sequences are LNHDA and SQIVND (reference sequence). The CDR3: CASSDRIAYEQYF. CDR3 nucleotides: TGTGCCAGTTCAGACAGGATCGCCTACGAGCAGTACTTC. The full variable domain, with the rest looked up from reference TRBV19 and TRBJ2-7, is DGGITQSPKYLFRKEGQNVTLSCEQNLNHDAMYWYRQDPGQGLRLIYYSQIVNDFQKGDIAEGYSVSREKKESFPLTVTSAQKNPTAFYLCASSDRIAYEQYFGPGTRLTVT.

The rearrangement links TRBV11-2 to TRBJ2-1; D is perhaps TRBD2 (5 bases). The CDR3 totals 15 residues. V was pared by 8 bases and J by 6 bases, with 20 bases between. The germline CDR1 and CDR2 sequences are SGHAT and FQNNGV. The CDR3 sequence: CASSLTGSVVNEQFF. CDR3 nucleotides: TGTGCCAGCTCGCTGACGGGATCCGTAGTCAATGAGCAGTTCTTC.

The rearrangement joins TRBV5-6 to TRBJ2-3, with D perhaps matching TRBD1 (6 bases). V shed 4 bases and J shed 0 bases, with 18 bases lying between them. The CDR3 consists of 17 residues. Per the germline V gene, CDR1 is SGHDT and CDR2 is YYEEEE. In DNA, the CDR3 is TGTGCCAGCAGCCTACTCGCCCGGGACACGAGCACAGATACGCAGTATTTT. The encoded protein is CASSLLARDTSTDTQYF. The variable domain in full, completed from reference TRBV5-6 and TRBJ2-3, reads DAGVTQSPTHLIKTRGQQVTLRCSPKSGHDTVSWYQQALGQGPQFIFQYYEEEERQRGNFPDRFSGHQFPNYSSELNVNALLLGDSALYLCASSLLARDTSTDTQYFGPGTRLTVL.

V is TRBV5-4 and J is TRBJ2-1; D unclear. Germline CDR1 is SGHNT and CDR2 is YYREEE (reference sequence). The CDR3 runs to 13 residues. V shed 2 bases and J shed 3 bases, with 6 bases lying between them. CDR3 nucleotide sequence: TGTGCCAGCAGCTTTGGGCTCTACAATGAGCAGTTCTTC. Protein sequence: CASSFGLYNEQFF.

This clone was observed a handful of times. V and J are TRBV19 and TRBJ2-1; TRBD2 agrees at 12 bases. The J segment lost 8 bases and the V segment lost 2 bases, leaving 4 bases of the junction unmatched. Germline CDR1 is LNHDA and CDR2 is SQIVND (reference sequence). CDR3 size: 15 residues. The CDR3 DNA reads TGTGCCAGTAGTATACTAGCGGGGGGGAAGGATGAGCAGTTCTTC. Amino acids: CASSILAGGKDEQFF.

Here the CDR3 DNA reads TGTGCCAGCAGCCCCGGGGGGCTCGGTCAGCCCCAGCATTTT. Its translation is CASSPGGLGQPQHF. V and J are TRBV6-5 and TRBJ1-5, with TRBD1 as a possible D gene (6 bases). CDR1 is MNHEY and CDR2 is SVGAGI in the germline V gene. This CDR3 has 14 amino acids. Deletions cut 6 bases from V and 6 bases from J, with 15 bases between.

CDR3 coding DNA: TGTGCCAGCAGCGCGCCCCCAGGGGTCCTTGGAAACACCATATATTTT. This translates into CASSAPPGVLGNTIYF. The chain couples TRBV9 to TRBJ1-3, with a possible D match to TRBD1 (6 bases). Per germline, CDR1 SGDLS and CDR2 YYNGEE. V gave up 3 bases and J gave up 3 bases, with 16 bases separating them. There are 16 residues in the CDR3.

The J gene is TRBJ1-1, the V gene TRBV6-5; D is uncertain. Between the trimmed V and J ends, which lost 2 bases and 6 bases, there was a span of 10 bases. Germline V gene sequence: CDR1 MNHEY, CDR2 SVGAGI. The CDR3 is made up of 13 amino acids. This chain's CDR3 is CASSYAALPEAFF. Here the CDR3 DNA reads TGTGCCAGCAGTTACGCAGCGTTGCCTGAAGCTTTCTTT.

This clone showed up just a few times. This chain uses TRBV10-2 with TRBJ1-4; 8 bases fit TRBD1. The CDR3 has 15 amino acids. V dropped 7 bases and J dropped 3; count of bases not matched to a gene: 7. Per the germline V gene, CDR1 is WSHSY and CDR2 is SAAADI. Here the CDR3 DNA reads TGCGCCAGCAACGACAGGGGAGGGTCTAATGAAAAACTGTTTTTT. It translates to CASNDRGGSNEKLFF.

This sequence joins TRBV7-9 and TRBJ1-5; D is unclear. The CDR3 runs to 12 residues. The ends were cut back, 2 bases at V and 5 bases at J, with 4 bases in the middle. CDR1 and CDR2 (germline): SEHNR, FQNEAQ (reference sequence). CDR3 region: CASSLPDQPQHF. The CDR3 DNA is TGTGCCAGCAGCTTACCGGATCAGCCCCAGCATTTT.